These T cell receptor beta chains were read from a single sample in a study of cytomegalovirus exposure and HLA in healthy donors. The data were produced by immunoSEQ multiplex PCR, yet TCRdb's version contains in-frame clones alone and is incomplete. This table has some 350,000 clones, around 87% appearing once. The sequenced material came from PBMCs. All receptors derive from a woman younger than 45 in good health and CMV-seropositive. Each CDR3 is given with its conserved first and last residue. Fields, in order: clone size, V gene, J gene, D gene, CDR3 DNA, CDR3 protein. The D gene is left open where the match is weak. Clone size is not always given. Where it is, it says once, few, many or a class for expanded clones.

>once|TRBV7-3|TRBJ2-1|.
TGTGCCAGCAGCTTTTTGGGGACTCTGCGCTCGGGGGATGAGCAGTTCTTC
CASSFLGTLRSGDEQFF
>.|TRBV7-3|TRBJ2-3|TRBD2
TGTGCCAGCAGCTCGACCGGGACTAGAGGCGTTTATACGCAGTATTTT
CASSSTGTRGVYTQYF
>once|TRBV7-2|TRBJ1-2|TRBD1
TGTGCCAGCAGCCAAAAAGGACAGGGGTGGGGCTATGGCTACACCTTC
CASSQKGQGWGYGYTF
>.|TRBV29-1|TRBJ2-2|.
TGCAGCGTTTCTCAGGTGACAGCCACCGGGGAGCTGTTTTTT
CSVSQVTATGELFF
>.|TRBV29-1|TRBJ1-4|.
TGCAGCGTTGAGGCAAATGAAAAACTGTTTTTT
CSVEANEKLFF
>.|TRBV30|TRBJ1-2|.
TGTGCCTGTACAGCAGACGCTAACTATGGCTACACCTTC
CACTADANYGYTF
>.|TRBV4-3|TRBJ1-1|.
TGCGCCAGCAGCCAAGACACAAACACTGAAGCTTTCTTT
CASSQDTNTEAFF
>.|TRBV4-3|TRBJ2-7|.
TGCGCCAGCAGCCAAGATCGCTTTTCCTACGAGCAGTACTTC
CASSQDRFSYEQYF
>.|TRBV19|TRBJ2-7|.
TGTGCCAGTAGTATATTAGGCGGAAGCTCCTACGAGCAGTACTTC
CASSILGGSSYEQYF
>.|TRBV11-2|TRBJ1-2|TRBD1
TGTGCCAGCAGCGAAGGGACAGGGGGAGGCTATGGCTACACCTTC
CASSEGTGGGYGYTF
>.|TRBV6-1|TRBJ2-2|.
TGTGCCAGCAACACCGGGGAGCTGTTTTTT
CASNTGELFF
>.|TRBV4-3|TRBJ2-7|.
TGCGCCAGCAGCCAAGACTTACAGGGTTCCTACGAGCAGTACTTC
CASSQDLQGSYEQYF
>.|TRBV7-7|TRBJ2-2|TRBD1
TGTGCCAGTAGACAGGGAACTACGAACACCGGGGAGCTGTTTTTT
CASRQGTTNTGELFF
>few|TRBV20-1|TRBJ2-3|.
TGCAGTGCTAGATTCCCCGATACGCAGTATTTT
CSARFPDTQYF
>.|TRBV4-2|TRBJ2-3|TRBD1
TGTGCCAGCAGCCAAGGGACAGGGGCTACGTGGCAGTATTTT
CASSQGTGATWQYF
>.|TRBV11-2|TRBJ1-2|TRBD1
TGTGCCAGCAGCTTAGGGGACCGGGACAGGGATGGCTACACCTTC
CASSLGDRDRDGYTF
>.|TRBV10-3|TRBJ2-3|TRBD2
TGTGCCATCAGTGAGTGGGCGGGGGGCACAGATACGCAGTATTTT
CAISEWAGGTDTQYF
>.|TRBV4-3|TRBJ1-1|.
TGCGCCAGCAGCCAATGGAGGGGATCTGAAGCTTTCTTT
CASSQWRGSEAFF
>.|TRBV7-9|TRBJ2-5|.
TGTGCCAGCAGCTTTTTTCAAGAGACCCAGTACTTC
CASSFFQETQYF
>.|TRBV7-8|TRBJ1-6|.
TGTGCCAGCAGCTTAGGAACCAGGGCTTCACCCCTCCACTTT
CASSLGTRASPLHF
>.|TRBV27|TRBJ2-7|TRBD1
TGTGCCAGCAGTTACGCGGACAGGTCCTACGAGCAGTACTTC
CASSYADRSYEQYF
>.|TRBV7-6|TRBJ1-1|TRBD1
TGTGCCAGCAGCCCCAAGCCCAGGACAGGGTCTTTATTGCGGAACACTGAAGCTTTCTTT
CASSPKPRTGSLLRNTEAFF
>.|TRBV10-3|TRBJ2-7|.
TGTGCCATCAGTTTCCTATGGGTCGTTAGCGGCACCTACGAGCAGTACTTC
CAISFLWVVSGTYEQYF
>.|TRBV19|TRBJ2-7|TRBD1
TGTGCCAGTAGTATCGCCCCCGACAGGGTGTACGAGCAGTACTTC
CASSIAPDRVYEQYF
>.|TRBV4-2|TRBJ1-2|.
TGTGCCAGCAGCCCATCACTGACTGAGGGTTATGGCTACACCTTC
CASSPSLTEGYGYTF
>.|TRBV6-5|TRBJ2-1|.
TGTGCCAGCAACCCAGGGCTAGCGAATGAGCAGTTCTTC
CASNPGLANEQFF
>.|TRBV9|TRBJ1-3|.
TGTGCCAGCAGCCACCCCCGGGAAAACCGGGACACCATATATTTT
CASSHPRENRDTIYF
>.|TRBV29-1|TRBJ2-3|TRBD2
TGCAGCGTTGAAGATGAGGCTAGCGGGAGGAGGACAGATACGCAGTATTTT
CSVEDEASGRRTDTQYF
>.|TRBV9|TRBJ2-7|TRBD2
TGTGCCAGCAGCGTAGCTCGGCTAGCGGGAGGGCCTGGAGACGAGCAGTACTTC
CASSVARLAGGPGDEQYF
>.|TRBV12-1|TRBJ1-1|.
TGTGCCAGCAGCTTCCAAGCTTTCTTT
CASSFQAFF
>.|TRBV7-2|TRBJ2-1|.
TGTGCCAGCAGCCAGCCCTCCTACAATGAGCAGTTCTTC
CASSQPSYNEQFF
>.|TRBV28|TRBJ2-7|TRBD2
TGTGCCAGCAGGGAATGGGGCGGGAGCATACGGAAGCAGTACTTC
CASREWGGSIRKQYF
>.|TRBV4-3|TRBJ2-2|.
TGCGCCAGCAGCCAACGGACAACCACCGGGGAGCTGTTTTTT
CASSQRTTTGELFF
>.|TRBV11-2|TRBJ2-1|TRBD2
TGTGCCAGCAGCAGGACTAGCGGGAGGTATGAGCAGTTCTTC
CASSRTSGRYEQFF
>.|TRBV7-3|TRBJ2-3|TRBD2
TGTGCCAGCAGCTTAACAACGGCGGGAGGGCCTGCAGATACGCAGTATTTT
CASSLTTAGGPADTQYF
>.|TRBV28|TRBJ1-3|.
TGTGCCAGCCGTCAAACCGGGCGGACAAAGGATTTT
CASRQTGRTKDF
>.|TRBV5-1|TRBJ1-2|.
TGCGCCAGCAGCACCAAAGGTGGGGTGTCTAACTATGGCTACACCTTC
CASSTKGGVSNYGYTF
>.|TRBV7-3|TRBJ2-5|TRBD1
TGTGCCAGCAGCTTAAATCCCCACGGACAGGGGGCGCCCCAGTACTTC
CASSLNPHGQGAPQYF
>few|TRBV7-6|TRBJ2-7|TRBD1
TGTGCCAGCAGCTTAGCAGGGGGCGGATACGACGAGCAGTACTTC
CASSLAGGGYDEQYF
>.|TRBV16|TRBJ1-2|TRBD1
TGTGCCAGCAGCCAATCTGCTGGGACAGCAATGCTTGACTATGGCTACACCTTC
CASSQSAGTAMLDYGYTF